This entry lists 17 T cell receptor beta chains sequenced from one sample in a study of early T cells in non-severe SARS-CoV-2 infection. MiXCR, run by TCRdb on the 5' RACE reads, gives a single entry per CDR3 protein. Among 40,000 or so distinct CDR3 sequences listed, roughly 12% were seen once. Sequencing was performed on whole blood. The receptors stem from an adult who was a healthcare worker with PCR-confirmed SARS-CoV-2 infection or an uninfected control (not recorded which).

This clonotype was detected many times. V gene TRBV7-8 combines with J gene TRBJ1-1, with 8 bases fitting TRBD1. CDR3 size: 19 residues. Looked up from germline, CDR1 is SGHVS and CDR2 is FQNEAQ. Germline trimming cut 5 bases from V and 0 bases from J; bases unmatched to any gene: 17. The CDR3 protein is CASSNYLGRTGRMNTEAFF. CDR3 nucleotides: TGTGCCAGCAGCAATTATTTAGGAAGGACAGGGAGGATGAACACTGAAGCTTTCTTT.

This chain links TRBV5-1 with TRBJ2-7; 7 bases line up with TRBD1. Germline assignment: CDR1 SGHRS and CDR2 YFSETQ. CDR3 length equals 13 residues. Unmatched junction bases numbered 3, after V lost 0 bases and J lost 6 bases. The CDR3 is CASSLGTGAEQYF. Written as DNA, the CDR3 is TGCGCCAGCAGCTTGGGGACAGGAGCCGAGCAGTACTTC.

This clonotype has a count of ten or more. The rearrangement uses TRBV28 and TRBJ1-1; D call uncertain. Germline V CDR1 and CDR2: MDHEN, SYDVKM. V lost 6 bases, J lost 0 bases, and 2 bases lay in between. The CDR3 loop spans 11 amino acids. The DNA for the CDR3 is TGTGCCAGCAGCGTGAACACTGAAGCTTTCTTT. It yields the protein CASSVNTEAFF.

The CDR3 nucleotides read TGCGGGAAGATGGTGAACACCGGGGAGCTGTTTTTT. Encoded protein: CGKMVNTGELFF. The V call is TRBV29-1, the J call TRBJ2-2; no reliable D call. Per germline, CDR1 SQVTM and CDR2 ANQGSEA. The CDR3 spans 12 residues.

The rearrangement links TRBV6-6 to TRBJ2-1; D remains ambiguous. CDR3 size: 14 residues. Germline CDR1 and CDR2: MNHNY and SVGAGI (reference sequence). Trimming took off 7 bases at V and 1 base at J, with 11 bases between the two ends. The CDR3 bases are TGTGCCAGCACAAGAGTGGGGTCCTACAATGAGCAGTTCTTC. This encodes CASTRVGSYNEQFF.

This clonotype has more than one count but fewer than ten. The genes are TRBV12-3 or TRBV12-4 and TRBJ1-1; 10 bases fit TRBD1. V was pared by 1 base and J by 4 bases, with 3 bases of the junction left unmatched. This CDR3 is built from 15 residues. DNA for the CDR3: TGTGCCAGCAGTTTAGTGGGACAGGGGAGCACTGAAGCTTTCTTT. Protein sequence: CASSLVGQGSTEAFF.

This clonotype was observed a handful of times. V gene TRBV7-2 combines with J gene TRBJ2-5; D is perhaps TRBD2 (6 bases). Between the trimmed V and J ends, which lost 5 bases and 4 bases, there was a span of 20 bases. There are 16 residues in the CDR3. From germline, CDR1 is SGHTA and CDR2 FQGNSA. This chain's CDR3 is CASSAGRPRNRETQYF. The CDR3 nucleotides read TGTGCCAGCAGCGCGGGACGGCCCCGCAACCGAGAGACCCAGTACTTC.

The table lists this clonotype with many counts. The V call is TRBV28, the J call TRBJ2-2; 9 bases fit TRBD2. In germline, CDR1 is MDHEN, CDR2 SYDVKM. The CDR3 has 16 amino acids. J gave up 8 bases and V 5 bases, and 12 bases lay outside the gene matches. The CDR3 DNA reads TGTGCCAGCAGTCCCTTCGCGGGAGGGCCCGGTGGGGAGCTGTTTTTT. Amino acid sequence: CASSPFAGGPGGELFF.

V and J are TRBV7-2 and TRBJ1-4; 7 nucleotides agree with TRBD1. V dropped 3 bases and J dropped 2; count of bases not matched to a gene: 6. CDR3 length: 16 residues. Per germline, CDR1 SGHTA and CDR2 FQGNSA. CDR3 in amino acids: CASSFRMTGTNEKLFF. The CDR3 coding sequence is TGTGCCAGCAGCTTCCGAATGACAGGGACTAATGAAAAACTGTTTTTT.

This clonotype turned up a few times. V and J are TRBV20-1 and TRBJ2-7; D is undetermined. V was shortened by 3 bases and J by 5 bases, with 8 bases between the two germline ends. The CDR3 sequence is 11 residues long. The germline V gene has CDR1 DFQATT and CDR2 SNEGSKA (reference sequence). CDR3 nucleotides: TGCAGTGCTAGGAGGTCCCACGAGCAGTACTTC. It yields the protein CSARRSHEQYF.

This clonotype was detected many times. The J gene is TRBJ2-3, the V gene TRBV9, with a tentative D call TRBD2 (5 bases). Trimming removed 0 bases at V and 0 bases at J, with 11 bases between. CDR3 length: 16 amino acids. CDR1 SGDLS and CDR2 YYNGEE come from the germline V gene. The chain's CDR3 is CASSVATSGSTDTQYF. The CDR3, as DNA: TGTGCCAGCAGCGTAGCTACGAGCGGTAGCACAGATACGCAGTATTTT.

This clonotype came up many times. The chain recombines TRBV29-1 with TRBJ2-5; no clear D. V was pared by 7 bases and J by 1 base, with 7 bases between. Germline V gene data show CDR1 as SQVTM and CDR2 as ANQGSEA. CDR3 size: 11 residues. CDR3 nucleotides: TGCAGCGATATCTCCCAAGAGACCCAGTACTTC. Translating gives CSDISQETQYF.

This clonotype showed up many times. The chain carries TRBV20-1 and TRBJ2-1; D may correspond to TRBD1 or TRBD2 (6 bases each). V was pared by 3 bases and J by 8 bases, with 17 bases between. This CDR3 spans 14 amino acids. CDR1 DFQATT and CDR2 SNEGSKA come from the germline V gene (reference sequence). CDR3 amino acids: CSASSGATIDEQFF. The DNA for the CDR3 is TGCAGTGCTAGTTCGGGGGCTACAATCGATGAGCAGTTCTTC.

The genes are TRBV6-2 or TRBV6-3 and TRBJ1-2, with D maybe TRBD1 (5 bases). Germline V gene data show CDR1 as MNHEY and CDR2 as SVGEGT. This CDR3 has 17 residues. V was cut by 0 bases and J by 7 bases, with 21 bases left in between. The CDR3 sequence: CASSYSIRLDSSGGYTF. The CDR3 DNA reads TGTGCCAGCAGTTACTCCATTCGGCTCGACAGCTCCGGTGGCTACACCTTC.

This chain uses TRBV28 with TRBJ2-7; TRBD1 or TRBD2 may be the D gene (6 bases each). The V gene lost 8 bases and the J gene lost 0 bases, with 11 bases spanning the gap. The CDR3 totals 13 residues. Germline V gene sequence: CDR1 MDHEN, CDR2 SYDVKM. The CDR3 nucleotides are TGTGCCAGCTTCGGGGGCCTCTCCTACGAGCAGTACTTC. It is translated as CASFGGLSYEQYF.

This clonotype was seen ten or more times. Here the CDR3 reads CASSVDSREAETQYF. CDR3 in DNA: TGTGCCAGCAGCGTAGACTCTCGGGAGGCCGAGACCCAGTACTTC. This rearrangement joins TRBV9 to TRBJ2-5; 7 nucleotides match TRBD2. The J segment lost 5 bases and the V segment lost 0 bases, leaving 7 bases of the junction unmatched. This CDR3 comprises 15 residues. Germline V CDR1 and CDR2: SGDLS, YYNGEE.

This clonotype was seen many times. The V gene is TRBV19, the J gene TRBJ2-2, with a possible D match to TRBD1 (6 bases). Germline V gene data show CDR1 as LNHDA and CDR2 as SQIVND (reference sequence). This CDR3 is 13 amino acids long. Trimming removed 9 bases at V and 5 bases at J, with 13 bases between. The CDR3 reads CASRTATTGELFF. The CDR3 nucleotides are TGTGCCAGCAGGACAGCAACGACCGGGGAGCTGTTTTTT.